The T cell receptor beta chain under discussion was sequenced for a study of CD8 T cells in acute hepatitis C reinfection. Libraries were prepared by immunoSEQ multiplex PCR; TCRdb keeps only in-frame clonotypes and omits some of them. The sample carries about 38,000 clones, 70% to 90% recorded once. Trimming shortened V by 6 bases and J by 8 bases, and 22 bases separated the two germline ends. Per germline, CDR1 SNHLY and CDR2 FYNNEI. This CDR3 is built from 15 residues. The time point: naive CD8 control sorted from an acute-time-point sample. Montreal Hepatitis C Cohort donors who inject drugs were seen every 3 months. CD3, CD8 and CD45RO antibodies stained cells; a viability dye excluded dead cells.

The TCR was taken from a young woman who spontaneously cleared hepatitis C infection. The material sequenced was naive CD8+ T cells from PBMCs. The chain couples TRBV2 to TRBJ1-2; no definite D call. The CDR3 DNA sequence: TGTGCCAGCAGACGGGATAGCGGCCGGAAAAAAGGCTACACCTTC. This translates into CASRRDSGRKKGYTF.